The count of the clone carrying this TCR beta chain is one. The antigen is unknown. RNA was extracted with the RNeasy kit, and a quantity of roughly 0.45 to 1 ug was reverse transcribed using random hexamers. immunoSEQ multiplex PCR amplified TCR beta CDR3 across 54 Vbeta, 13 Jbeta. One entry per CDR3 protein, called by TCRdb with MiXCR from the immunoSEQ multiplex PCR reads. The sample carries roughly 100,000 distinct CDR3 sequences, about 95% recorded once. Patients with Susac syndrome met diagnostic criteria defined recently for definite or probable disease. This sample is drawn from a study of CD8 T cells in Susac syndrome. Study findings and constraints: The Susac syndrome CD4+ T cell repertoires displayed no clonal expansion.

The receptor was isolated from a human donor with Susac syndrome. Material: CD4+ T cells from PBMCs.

CDR3 sequence (DNA): TGTGCCAGCAGTTCAGCCGGGACAGGGGACGGGGAGCTGTTTTTT. As protein: CASSSAGTGDGELFF. The J gene is TRBJ2-2, the V gene TRBV7-2; 10 bases align to TRBD1. The germline V gene has CDR1 SGHTA and CDR2 FQGNSA. Trimming removed 6 bases from V and 7 bases from J; junction bases left unmatched: 8. The CDR3 has 15 residues.